The T cell receptor (beta chain) described here comes from a study of Ad26.COV2.S vaccination and SARS-CoV-2 variants. Background on the study: The donor participated in the COV1001 trial, in its Ad26.COV2.S arm. Administration of Ad26.COV2.S was intramuscular, either once or twice 56 days apart.

TCRdb's table, derived via immunoSEQ multiplex PCR, lists solely in-frame clones and lacks some. The sample includes roughly 700,000 clones, roughly 90% seen only once; the top ten take nearly 1.5%. In the case of this clone: No antigen is known for it.

The CDR3 consists of 13 residues. Germline trimming cut 10 bases from V and 0 bases from J; bases unmatched to any gene: 2. In germline, CDR1 is KGHDR, CDR2 SFDVKD. General study findings and limits: Vaccinees showed greater spike-specific TCR breadth than placebo recipients.

Treatment specified: 15 to 20 received Ad26.COV2.S at low or high dose, single or two shots; about 5 received placebo; per-sample allocation not given. Samples analyzed were those drawn on day 63 after the first vaccine or placebo injection. An adult of 18-55 years in Boston served as donor. The chain has TRBV24-1 and TRBJ2-1; TRBD1 matches 7 bases. The origin of this receptor is a person between 18 and 65 years old who received the Ad26.COV2.S COVID-19 vaccine or a placebo. This material consisted of peripheral blood, taken in a trial of Ad26.COV2.S vaccine versus placebo. The chain's CDR3 is CATGTASYNEQFF. The CDR3 bases are TGTGCCACAGGGACAGCCTCCTACAATGAGCAGTTCTTC.